The 7 T cell receptor beta chains listed next were all sequenced from one sample in a study of cytomegalovirus exposure and HLA in healthy donors. The PCR contained 60 Vbeta and 13 Jbeta primers. Some clones are missing from TCRdb's copy, which holds only in-frame ones; the method was immunoSEQ multiplex PCR. The sample contains about 100,000 clones, about four fifths of which appear only once. Sample: PBMCs. These receptors were collected from a man aged 25 to 45 in good health and CMV-seropositive.

Comment on this clone: At one boundary the junction diverges from the germline segment, which might be a read error. This rearrangement joins TRBV7-9 to TRBJ2-7; 7 nucleotides match TRBD1. CDR1 is SEHNR, CDR2 FQNEAQ, per germline (reference sequence). The CDR3 has 12 amino acids. The CDR3 DNA is TGTTCCAGCAGCTCGGGACAGTCCGAGCAGTACTTC. Translation gives CSSSSGQSEQYF.

This clone came up a few times. V usage is TRBV6-1 and J usage is TRBJ1-6; a weak D match, TRBD1 (6 bases). CDR3 length equals 16 residues. Germline lookup yields CDR1 MNHNS and CDR2 SASEGT. Trimming pared 4 bases from V and 4 bases from J, leaving 14 bases between. The CDR3 DNA reads as TGTGCCAGCAGTGGGGGGCTAGAACTTTATAATTCACCCCTCCACTTT. Protein product: CASSGGLELYNSPLHF.

The rearrangement joins TRBV2 to TRBJ2-1; possibly TRBD2 for D (5 bases). Trimming shortened V by 7 bases and J by 6 bases, and 16 bases separated the two germline ends. The CDR3 loop spans 14 amino acids. Germline V gene sequence: CDR1 SNHLY, CDR2 FYNNEI. This CDR3 is CASKEVRAPNEQFF. CDR3 nucleotide sequence: TGTGCCAGCAAGGAGGTCCGGGCCCCCAATGAGCAGTTCTTC.

The rearrangement joins TRBV7-2 to TRBJ2-1; D gene uncertain. Germline V gene lookup returns CDR1 SGHTA and CDR2 FQGNSA. With 5 bases removed from V and 15 bases from J, the gap between germline ends came to 14 bases. The CDR3 extends over 11 amino acids. For the CDR3, the DNA is TGTGCCAGCAGCCCGGGTGCGGCCTTGTTCTTC. Its protein product is CASSPGAALFF.

The J gene is TRBJ1-4, the V gene TRBV9; D is uncertain. Trimming left V 0 bases short and J 0 bases short, with 9 bases between. The length of the CDR3 is 16 residues. From germline, CDR1 is SGDLS and CDR2 YYNGEE. The CDR3 nucleotides read TGTGCCAGCAGCGTAGGTTCAGTTTCAACTAATGAAAAACTGTTTTTT. This codes for CASSVGSVSTNEKLFF.

This sequence joins TRBV5-4 and TRBJ2-1; the match to TRBD2 covers 10 bases. With V trimmed by 5 bases and J by 4 bases, 6 bases remained unmatched. CDR3 size: 15 residues. The germline gives CDR1 SGHNT, CDR2 YYREEE (reference sequence). In DNA form, the CDR3 reads TGTGCCAGCAGGCTAGGGACTAGCGAGTACAATGAGCAGTTCTTC. It yields the protein CASRLGTSEYNEQFF. Full variable domain (missing parts from reference TRBV5-4 and TRBJ2-1): ETGVTQSPTHLIKTRGQQVTLRCSSQSGHNTVSWYQQALGQGPQFIFQYYREEENGRGNFPPRFSGLQFPNYSSELNVNALELDDSALYLCASRLGTSEYNEQFFGPGTRLTVL.

The J gene is TRBJ2-1, the V gene TRBV9; 8 nucleotides line up with TRBD2. CDR3 length: 15 amino acids. Looked up from germline, CDR1 is SGDLS and CDR2 is YYNGEE. The V and J ends lost 3 bases and 5 bases, in that order; junction bases with no gene match: 7. CDR3 nucleotides: TGTGCCAGCAGCGCGATAGCGGGGCAGGACAATGAGCAGTTCTTC. Translation: CASSAIAGQDNEQFF.